These 8 T cell receptor beta chains came from one sample sequenced in a study of blood T cell repertoires in COVID-19. Sequencing used immunoSEQ multiplex PCR; TCRdb keeps in-frame clones, though not all of them. The table has about 160,000 clones, approximately 86% seen once; the top ten hold 2.5% to 4%. The material sequenced was peripheral blood. Every receptor here comes from a man between 65 and 85 years old with acute or convalescent COVID-19.

The V call is TRBV9, the J call TRBJ2-1; D gene ambiguous. The V gene lost 7 bases and the J gene lost 6 bases, with 8 bases spanning the gap. The V gene's germline CDR1 is SGDLS and CDR2 YYNGEE. This CDR3 has 11 residues. Written as DNA, the CDR3 is TGTGCCAGCTCATTTGTCAATGAGCAGTTCTTC. Its protein is CASSFVNEQFF.

The chain links TRBV6-6 to TRBJ2-1; 8 nucleotides line up with TRBD1. From germline, CDR1 is MNHNY and CDR2 SVGAGI (reference sequence). The CDR3 has 16 amino acids. Trimming took 6 bases from V and 9 from J; bases not matched to a gene: 16. This CDR3 is CASRLQGDRGTLEQFF. CDR3 in DNA: TGTGCCAGCAGACTACAGGGAGACAGGGGTACTCTTGAGCAGTTCTTC.

CDR3: CASSVDRPGTEAFF. In nucleotides, the CDR3 is TGTGCCAGCAGCGTGGACCGCCCGGGAACTGAAGCTTTCTTT. The chain is built from TRBV7-9 and TRBJ1-1; D unresolved. V gave up 5 bases and J gave up 5 bases, with 15 bases separating them. The CDR3 runs to 14 residues. Germline V CDR1 and CDR2: SEHNR, FQNEAQ (reference sequence).

The rearrangement joins TRBV28 to TRBJ1-2; D unresolved. This CDR3 contains 12 residues. Germline V gene data show CDR1 as MDHEN and CDR2 as SYDVKM. Trimming took 5 bases from V and 1 from J, leaving 5 bases between them. Here the CDR3 reads CASSRFNYGYTF. The DNA of the CDR3 is TGTGCCAGCAGTCGGTTTAACTATGGCTACACCTTC.

In DNA, the CDR3 is TGCGCCAGCAGCTGGACAGTAGCGGGATTAAACAATGAGCAGTTCTTC. This encodes CASSWTVAGLNNEQFF. V gene TRBV5-1 combines with J gene TRBJ2-1; TRBD2 agrees at 8 bases. CDR1 is SGHRS, CDR2 YFSETQ, per germline. The CDR3 length is 16 residues. The J segment lost 5 bases and the V segment lost 3 bases, leaving 10 bases of the junction unmatched.

The chain combines TRBV5-6 with TRBJ1-5; 7 nucleotides agree with TRBD1. V lost 3 bases, J lost 7 bases, and 7 bases stayed unmatched. Germline assignment: CDR1 SGHDT and CDR2 YYEEEE. This CDR3 is built from 14 residues. CDR3 sequence: CASSSGTVAQPQHF. The CDR3 DNA follows: TGTGCCAGCAGCTCCGGGACAGTGGCCCAGCCCCAGCATTTT. The complete variable domain, with remaining parts taken from reference TRBV5-6 and TRBJ1-5, reads DAGVTQSPTHLIKTRGQQVTLRCSPKSGHDTVSWYQQALGQGPQFIFQYYEEEERQRGNFPDRFSGHQFPNYSSELNVNALLLGDSALYLCASSSGTVAQPQHFGDGTRLSIL.

V is TRBV28 and J is TRBJ1-5; 7 bases map to TRBD1. The CDR3 runs to 14 residues. V gave up 7 bases and J gave up 9 bases; unmatched junction bases: 12. Per germline, CDR1 MDHEN and CDR2 SYDVKM. This chain's CDR3 is CASIPGTVGRPQHF. Written as DNA, the CDR3 is TGTGCCAGCATCCCAGGGACAGTAGGTCGGCCCCAGCATTTT.

The V and J genes are TRBV7-9 and TRBJ2-7; TRBD2 might be the D (6 bases). The CDR3 consists of 15 residues. Germline assignment: CDR1 SEHNR and CDR2 FQNEAQ (reference sequence). V dropped 0 bases and J dropped 1 base, with 10 bases sitting between them. CDR3 in amino acids: CASSLAAGQSYEQYF. The CDR3 DNA is TGTGCCAGCAGCTTAGCAGCGGGTCAGTCCTACGAGCAGTACTTC.